This TCR beta chain comes out of a study of beta chain features in type 1 diabetes. This CDR3 region has 13 residues. Germline CDR1 ENHRY, CDR2 SYGVKD. Trimming at V came to 6 bases and at J to 7 bases, leaving 5 bases not matched to a gene. Sorting gave populations that all exceeded 95% purity. What was sequenced were expressed TCRB transcripts, since all of the isolated RNA had been reverse transcribed. Repertoires were generated with immunoSEQ multiplex PCR, while TCRdb's copy carries only in-frame clones and drops some. In the table there are fewer than 200,000 clones, around an eighth of which are singletons. This clone has ten or more counts.

Material for sequencing was central memory CD4+ T cells from blood. J is TRBJ1-2 and V is TRBV10-3, with 10 bases fitting TRBD1. The sequence came from a woman between 18 and 30 years old in good health. The DNA of the CDR3 is TGTGCCATCAGAGACAGGGGGCTAGGTGGCTACACCTTC. Translating it yields CAIRDRGLGGYTF.